Listed below are T cell receptor beta chains from one sample, sequenced in a study of blood T cell repertoires in COVID-19. Method: immunoSEQ multiplex PCR; TCRdb's copy keeps in-frame clones and lacks some. The sample carries tens of thousands of clones, approximately 80% recorded once. Sequences were obtained from peripheral blood. These TCRs come from a human donor in a cohort sampled during active COVID-19. Each CDR3 is given without its conserved first and last residue.

>TRBJ2-7|TRBV4-1
ASSQETGATFEQY
>TRBJ2-7|TRBV28
ASSRRTGGWGEQY
>TRBJ2-3|TRBV3-1/TRBV3-2
ASNSIAGSTDTQY
>TRBJ2-5|TRBV6-1
ASSEAGGQETQY
>TRBJ1-2|TRBV29-1
SVKQGASPNYGYT
>TRBJ1-3|TRBV27
ASSSTYNRDRKPIY
>TRBJ2-1|TRBV7-9
ASSLTSGGNEQF
>TRBJ2-7|TRBV30
AWSVGDYEQY
>TRBJ2-7|TRBV3-1/TRBV3-2
ASSQAGTGGSYEQY
>TRBJ2-3|TRBV19
ASSTPSGRVSSTDTQY
>TRBJ2-6|TRBV19
ASSKQGTGGSGANVLT
>TRBJ2-3|TRBV19
ASSPRTRGQDTQY
>TRBJ1-1|TRBV4-2
ASSLAGREAF
>TRBJ2-7|TRBV6-7
ASALPLAGEIYEQY
>TRBJ2-6|TRBV3-1/TRBV3-2
ASSLASGGANVLT
>TRBJ1-2|TRBV19
ASSIAGRVFGYT
>TRBJ2-5|TRBV5-6
ASSSRGRNQETQY
>TRBJ1-1|TRBV18
ASSPRDSLGTEAF
>TRBJ1-5|TRBV19
ASSTLDRGSNQPQH
>TRBJ2-7|TRBV3-1/TRBV3-2
ASSTPGTDYEQY
>TRBJ2-7|TRBV30
AWRAGGTKIYEQY
>TRBJ2-6|TRBV6-5
ASSYSGATGANVLT
>TRBJ2-1|TRBV5-1
ASSAAGYLQADEQF
>TRBJ1-2|TRBV14
ASSQVDGLSFGYT
>TRBJ1-1|TRBV2
ASSVDRGRTEAF
>TRBJ2-3|TRBV5-4
ASSLTSGVTDTQY
>TRBJ2-7|TRBV5-5
ASSLGDTSGAPYEQY
>TRBJ1-4|TRBV12-3/TRBV12-4
ASSPQVGEKLF
>TRBJ2-5|TRBV10-2
ASTPGGQETQY
>TRBJ2-7|TRBV7-2
ASSSRQGAMGEQY
>TRBJ1-6|TRBV15
ATGTGLDSPLH
>TRBJ2-7|TRBV21-1
ASSKDSSAYEQY
>TRBJ1-2|TRBV27
ASSLAQGSYGYT